The 4 T cell receptor beta chains presented below share a single source sample, sequenced in a study of blood T cell repertoires in COVID-19. Using immunoSEQ multiplex PCR, the repertoire was profiled, and TCRdb retains in-frame clones only, with some absent. The repertoire holds tens of thousands of clones, with 90% as singletons. Input material: peripheral blood. The receptors come from a woman aged 40 to 50 with active COVID-19.

The genes are TRBV11-3 and TRBJ2-3, with D perhaps TRBD2 (5 bases). With 4 bases removed from V and 11 bases from J, the gap between germline ends came to 10 bases. The CDR3 covers 11 residues. Germline values: CDR1 SGHNT, CDR2 YENEEA. CDR3 in amino acids: CASSSAGGQYF. For the CDR3, the DNA is TGTGCCAGCAGCTCAGCCGGAGGGCAGTATTTT. Combining the CDR3 with reference TRBV11-3 and TRBJ2-3 gives the whole variable domain EAGVVQSPRYKIIEKKQPVAFWCNPISGHNTLYWYLQNLGQGPELLIRYENEEAVDDSQLPKDRFSAERLKGVDSTLKIQPAELGDSAVYLCASSSAGGQYFGPGTRLTVL.

This clone was observed a single time. This sequence joins TRBV29-1 and TRBJ1-2; D call uncertain. CDR3 length equals 14 residues. V dropped 4 bases and J dropped 4 bases, with 16 bases sitting between them. Germline loops: CDR1 SQVTM, CDR2 ANQGSEA. CDR3 in amino acids: CSVVYEGEGYGYTF. As DNA, the CDR3 is TGCAGCGTTGTATATGAGGGTGAGGGCTATGGCTACACCTTC.

In its sample, this clone was seen once. The rearrangement uses TRBV6-6 and TRBJ2-5; 11 nucleotides align to TRBD2. With 5 bases clipped from V and 5 bases from J, the junction kept 10 bases outside the gene matches. This CDR3 spans 16 amino acids. Germline V lookup: CDR1 MNHNY, CDR2 SVGAGI (reference sequence). The CDR3 protein is CASSRLSGGAAETQYF. The CDR3 region has the DNA TGTGCCAGCAGTCGACTTAGCGGGGGGGCGGCGGAGACCCAGTACTTC.

On this clone: Being one base from a much bigger clone, this may be a read error. V and J are TRBV6-1 and TRBJ1-1, with TRBD1 matching 10 bases. The CDR3 is 15 residues long. CDR1 and CDR2 from the germline V gene are MNHNS and SASEGT. This CDR3 is CASCEATGGGPGAFF. In nucleotides, the CDR3 is TGTGCCAGCTGTGAAGCGACAGGGGGCGGGCCGGGGGCTTTCTTT.